In its sample, the clone carrying this TCR beta chain was seen a few times. Its antigen is as yet unknown. The germline V gene has CDR1 SGHTA and CDR2 FQGNSA. The V segment lost 6 bases and the J segment 9 bases; nucleotides outside the gene matches: 19. This CDR3 spans 17 amino acids. Time point meaning: patch test 1, 2 weeks after DPC sensitization. Treatment indicated: therapeutic diphenylcyclopropenone sensitization with weekly scalp DPC. The data are from a study of human T cells and chemical hapten exposure. Study at large: 2% DPC applied to a 2 cm by 2 cm arm area sensitized donors. A mostly female patient group had alopecia areata, totalis or universalis. General study results and limits: Expanded TCR counts at PT1 were positively correlated with the patch test score.

The study's library attached unique molecular identifiers to single cDNA molecules. TCRdb itself ran the RACE reads through MiXCR, one entry per CDR3 protein. The profile shows roughly 360,000 distinct CDR3 sequences, nearly 5% of them singletons. This material consisted of whole blood, taken in connection with sensitization to the hapten diphenylcyclopropenone (DPC). The chain employs TRBV7-2 and TRBJ2-3; 9 nucleotides agree with TRBD2. This receptor was taken from a woman between 45 and 65 years old with alopecia areata. Some clones in this sample may be carry-over from other donors' samples. CDR3 protein: CASSPTAGLLAGQTQYF. CDR3 DNA: TGTGCCAGCAGTCCCACCGCCGGCCTACTAGCGGGTCAAACGCAGTATTTT.